One sample yielded the 3 T cell receptor beta chains listed below, sequenced in a study of blood T cells in healthy people across ages. A second PCR of roughly 7 to 11 cycles used a sample-barcoded 5' primer and a J-beta primer mix. TCRdb reprocessed the 5' RACE reads with MiXCR, giving one entry per CDR3 protein. The table lists about 1.4 million distinct CDR3 sequences, 55% to 75% of them singletons. Input material: blood. The receptor source for this set is a man younger than 35 in good health.

The chain uses TRBV11-2 and TRBJ2-7; 7 bases fit TRBD1. Germline V gene lookup returns CDR1 SGHAT and CDR2 FQNNGV. This CDR3 is built from 14 residues. J was trimmed by 2 bases and V by 3 bases; bases with no gene match: 4. The CDR3 loop reads CASSLRGRPYEQYF. CDR3 DNA: TGTGCCAGCAGCTTGAGGGGGCGTCCCTACGAGCAGTACTTC.

The rearrangement uses TRBV11-2 and TRBJ2-1; possibly TRBD2 for D (5 bases). Germline CDR1 SGHAT, CDR2 FQNNGV. This CDR3 comprises 18 residues. V was pared by 0 bases and J by 13 bases, with 28 bases between. The CDR3 spells CASSLDSMITSKDYLQFF. Written as DNA, the CDR3 is TGTGCCAGCAGCTTAGATTCCATGATCACGTCTAAAGACTACCTCCAGTTCTTC.

The chain carries TRBV10-3 and TRBJ2-2; 9 bases agree with TRBD2. This CDR3 comprises 14 residues. The ends lost 11 bases at V and 7 bases at J; junction bases unmatched: 11. Germline CDR1 reads ENHRY; CDR2 reads SYGVKD. CDR3 region: CASAGGVKIGELFF. CDR3 nucleotides: TGTGCCTCGGCGGGGGGGGTGAAGATCGGGGAGCTGTTTTTT.